The clone carrying this TCR beta chain was detected once. The antigen is not known. The record originates from a study of shared clonotypes between healthy human individuals. Notes on the study in general: Despite large depth, sorted-subset datasets appeared incompletely sequenced. Sampling was confined to blood; repertoires within tissues likely differ. Clonotype sharing across donors was expected to vary with sequencing depth.

The CDR3 has 15 amino acids. V lost 6 bases to trimming and J lost 2 bases; unmatched junction nucleotides: 9. Per germline, CDR1 MDHEN and CDR2 SYDVKM. Sequencing was performed with immunoSEQ multiplex PCR; in TCRdb, only in-frame clones are kept and a portion is missing. The sample includes some 1.5 million clones, about 96% of them seen just once. This chain links TRBV28 with TRBJ2-7; 8 nucleotides match TRBD2. The receptor's source is a young man in good health. The material sequenced was naive CD4+ T cells sorted from blood. The subset here: CD45RA+ positively selected. In nucleotides, the CDR3 is TGTGCCAGCAGACCGAGAGCGGGAGAAACCTACGAGCAGTACTTC. Translating gives CASRPRAGETYEQYF.